This T cell receptor (beta chain) emerged from a study of T cell repertoires in cytomegalovirus infection. Background on the study: Used in the study were CMV epitopes, some recently identified and HLA-C-restricted, others well-studied and HLA-B-restricted. It can be stated that public TCR beta signatures indicated CMV infection as well as a matching HLA type. Study conclusions and caveats: Adding up the frequency of public TCR beta families identified people who carried CMV plus the relevant HLA. Dominating the ex vivo response were TCR beta clonotypes that were CMV-specific and HLA-C-restricted.

The table lists this clonotype with a few counts. Its antigen is unidentified. Germline assignment: CDR1 MGHRA and CDR2 YSYEKL. The CDR3 sequence is 16 residues long. With 1 base clipped from V and 5 bases from J, the junction kept 7 bases outside the gene matches. One entry per CDR3 protein results from TCRdb running MiXCR on the reads. The table records approximately 340,000 distinct CDR3 sequences, approximately 32% of them present only once. Sequencing used cultured PBMCs, obtained from culture after CMV antigen stimulation. This TCR was sampled from a human donor in good health (CMV status not recorded). Some clones in this sample may be carry-over from other donors' samples. The chain couples TRBV4-1 to TRBJ2-1; 8 bases agree with TRBD2. CDR3 in DNA: TGCGCCAGCAGCCAAGTTAGGCGGGGGGCTAACAATGAGCAGTTCTTC. Translating gives CASSQVRRGANNEQFF.